The 14 T cell receptor beta chains reported below all come from one sample, sequenced in a study of T cell responses to AZD1222 COVID-19 vaccine (dated by TCRdb to the early 2020s). The sample's time point, from its label and the paper: baseline before first vaccination. The library was prepared using the immunoSEQ multiplex PCR assay. TCRdb took this table from immuneACCESS and kept in-frame rearrangements with V and J called. Such tables lack part of the clones; where checked against another copy, unresolved V genes explain under half of the gap, and the rest is unexplained. The table for this sample lists roughly 140,000 clones; roughly 89% of them were counted only once. In total, the top ten clones hold around 5.2% of the sample. Material: peripheral blood, obtained on day 0 of AZD1222 vaccination. The receptors were gathered from an adult in good health.

V gene TRBV12-3 or TRBV12-4 combines with J gene TRBJ1-1; no definite D call. V was trimmed by 1 base and J by 5 bases, leaving 5 bases between them. CDR3 length: 12 amino acids. The CDR3 reads CASSLGRTEAFF. The CDR3 DNA reads TGTGCCAGCAGTTTAGGGAGAACTGAAGCTTTCTTT.

The V and J genes are TRBV10-1 and TRBJ1-5, with 7 bases that match TRBD1. Per germline, CDR1 WNHNN and CDR2 SYGVQD (reference sequence). The CDR3 totals 12 residues. J gave up 2 bases and V 8 bases, and 0 bases lay outside the gene matches. DNA for the CDR3: TGCGCCAGCGACAGGGGCAATCAGCCCCAGCATTTT. Its protein is CASDRGNQPQHF.

The rearrangement uses TRBV6-2 or TRBV6-3 and TRBJ2-7, with D possibly matching TRBD2 (5 bases). This CDR3 is built from 14 residues. Germline assignment: CDR1 MNHEY and CDR2 SVGEGT. V was pared by 6 bases and J by 9 bases, with 21 bases between. In nucleotides, the CDR3 is TGTGCCAGCAGCGAACCCTATCCGGGAATCGGGCAGTACTTC. It specifies CASSEPYPGIGQYF.

The gene calls are TRBV3-1 (or the pseudogene TRBV3-2) and TRBJ1-6; D may be TRBD1 (6 bases). Per germline, CDR1 LGHDT and CDR2 YNNKEL (reference sequence). V lost 4 bases and J 7 bases, leaving 11 bases between the germline ends. The CDR3 length is 14 residues. The CDR3 bases are TGTGCCAGCAGCCCAAACAGGGAGAATTCACCCCTCCACTTT. It yields the protein CASSPNRENSPLHF.

V usage is TRBV7-2 and J usage is TRBJ2-5; D is unresolved. The CDR3 sequence is 11 residues long. Trimming stripped 5 bases from V and 4 bases from J, with 5 bases between. Germline V gene sequence: CDR1 SGHTA, CDR2 FQGNSA. CDR3 coding DNA: TGTGCCAGCAGCCCGGGAGAGACCCAGTACTTC. Translating it yields CASSPGETQYF.

J is TRBJ1-5 and V is TRBV18; D unclear. Between the trimmed V and J ends, which lost 6 bases and 7 bases, there was a span of 22 bases. CDR1 KGHSH and CDR2 LQKENI come from the germline V gene. The CDR3 loop spans 16 amino acids. The CDR3 region is CASSPSPVSPQQPQHF. The CDR3 DNA follows: TGTGCCAGCTCCCCTTCACCTGTATCCCCCCAGCAGCCCCAGCATTTT.

The rearrangement links TRBV4-3 to TRBJ1-6; the match to TRBD1 covers 11 bases. The CDR3 has 15 amino acids. Germline V gene sequence: CDR1 LGHNA, CDR2 YSLEER. The V gene end was trimmed by 2 bases and the J gene end by 10 bases; junction bases not matched to a gene: 4. The CDR3 DNA follows: TGCGCCAGCAGCCAATGGGACAGGGGGAAATCACCCCTCCACTTT. Protein: CASSQWDRGKSPLHF.

The chain has TRBV7-2 and TRBJ1-4, with a tentative D call TRBD1 (5 bases). Germline lookup yields CDR1 SGHTA and CDR2 FQGNSA. This CDR3 has 16 amino acids. V lost 2 bases to trimming and J lost 3 bases, with 13 bases between them. The CDR3, as DNA: TGTGCCAGCAGCTTAAACGGGGGGAGGGCTAATGAAAAACTGTTTTTT. This translates into CASSLNGGRANEKLFF.

In this sample, this clone turned up once. The CDR3 nucleotides read TGTGCCAGCAGTCCCCATAGGTTGGTAGCGGGAAAAGTCGAGCAGTACTTC. It yields the protein CASSPHRLVAGKVEQYF. This chain uses TRBV28 with TRBJ2-7; 8 bases align to TRBD2. J was trimmed by 6 bases and V by 5 bases; bases with no gene match: 18. This CDR3 region has 17 residues. CDR1 and CDR2 (germline): MDHEN, SYDVKM.

The chain has TRBV19 and TRBJ1-5; tentatively, D is TRBD1 (5 bases). CDR3 length: 14 residues. The V gene lost 8 bases and the J gene lost 4 bases, with 15 bases spanning the gap. Per germline, CDR1 LNHDA and CDR2 SQIVND (reference sequence). CDR3: CASARQIDNQPQHF. The CDR3 DNA follows: TGTGCCAGTGCTAGACAGATAGATAATCAGCCCCAGCATTTT.

This sequence joins TRBV3-1 (or the pseudogene TRBV3-2) and TRBJ1-2, with TRBD1 matching over 9 bases. CDR1 and CDR2 (germline): LGHDT, YNNKEL (reference sequence). The CDR3 is 19 amino acids. V shed 1 base, J shed 2 bases, and the junction held 14 bases outside the gene matches. The CDR3 here is CASSQGVRDRERLNYGYTF. Written as DNA, the CDR3 is TGTGCCAGCAGCCAAGGAGTCCGGGACAGGGAACGGCTGAACTATGGCTACACCTTC.

This chain uses TRBV15 with TRBJ1-2, with D possibly matching TRBD1 (5 bases). Germline V gene sequence: CDR1 LNHNV, CDR2 YYDKDF (reference sequence). The CDR3 runs 16 residues. V gave up 1 base and J gave up 4 bases, with 16 bases separating them. Written as DNA, the CDR3 is TGTGCCACCAGCAGAGGCACAGGATTCATAGGCTATGGCTACACCTTC. This codes for CATSRGTGFIGYGYTF.

J is TRBJ2-1 and V is TRBV28, with 12 bases identical to TRBD2. The V and J ends lost 5 bases and 1 base, in that order; junction bases with no gene match: 6. This CDR3 has 17 amino acids. Germline-derived CDR1 and CDR2 are MDHEN and SYDVKM. CDR3 loop: CASSPRTSGKSYNEQFF. Here the CDR3 DNA reads TGTGCCAGCAGTCCTCGGACTAGCGGGAAGTCCTACAATGAGCAGTTCTTC. Supplemented by reference TRBV28 and TRBJ2-1, the full variable domain reads DVKVTQSSRYLVKRTGEKVFLECVQDMDHENMFWYRQDPGLGLRLIYFSYDVKMKEKGDIPEGYSVSREKKERFSLILESASTNQTSMYLCASSPRTSGKSYNEQFFGPGTRLTVL.

This clone was counted once. V and J are TRBV7-2 and TRBJ2-3; a weak D match, TRBD2 (7 bases). The CDR3 loop spans 16 amino acids. V lost 1 base and J lost 3, with 14 bases in between. Per the germline V gene, CDR1 is SGHTA and CDR2 is FQGNSA. The CDR3: CASSLVGGGETDTQYF. The CDR3 coding sequence is TGTGCCAGCAGCTTAGTCGGCGGGGGCGAAACAGATACGCAGTATTTT.